This T cell receptor beta chain came from a study of long-term antiretroviral therapy in people with HIV. The V end was cut by 0 bases, the J end by 4 bases, with 17 bases between. The length of the CDR3 is 18 residues. CDR1 and CDR2 (germline): SGHDT, YYEEEE. Survey level was the resolution at which the v3.0 immunoSEQ assay ran. Clones were read by immunoSEQ multiplex PCR, and TCRdb kept only the in-frame ones, dropping some. The repertoire holds 25,000 to 35,000 clones, with 86% as singletons. This receptor was identified in a woman aged 25 to 39 with HIV. The chain links TRBV5-6 to TRBJ2-6; TRBD2 is a possible D gene (5 bases). The specimen comprised unsorted PBMCs, sampled 0.8 years after starting antiretroviral therapy. The CDR3 protein is CASSLAGKGLKGANVLTF. In DNA form, the CDR3 reads TGTGCCAGCAGCTTGGCCGGGAAGGGTTTGAAGGGGGCCAACGTCCTGACTTTC.